This T cell receptor (beta chain) was sequenced in a study of CD8 T cells in Susac syndrome. Both CD4+ and CD8+ T cells were negatively isolated, and TEMRA cells underwent FACS enrichment. V lost 2 bases and J 4 bases, leaving 10 bases between the germline ends. Germline assignment: CDR1 SGHDT and CDR2 YYEEEE. The CDR3 runs 14 residues. Roughly 0.45 to 1 ug RNA was reverse transcribed with random hexamers. Using its own MiXCR run on the immunoSEQ multiplex PCR reads, TCRdb lists one record per CDR3 protein. The sample yields some 100,000 distinct CDR3 sequences, around 90% seen once. This sequence joins TRBV5-6 and TRBJ2-1, with D maybe TRBD1 (6 bases). This clonotype originated in a human donor in good health. What was sequenced was CD4+ T cells from PBMCs. The CDR3 is CASSLQGWYNEQFF. The CDR3 nucleotides read TGTGCCAGCAGCTTACAGGGTTGGTACAATGAGCAGTTCTTC. Looking up the rest from reference TRBV5-6 and TRBJ2-1 gives the full variable domain: DAGVTQSPTHLIKTRGQQVTLRCSPKSGHDTVSWYQQALGQGPQFIFQYYEEEERQRGNFPDRFSGHQFPNYSSELNVNALLLGDSALYLCASSLQGWYNEQFFGPGTRLTVL.